Only a few counts were recorded for the clone carrying this T cell receptor (beta chain). Antigen: not known. Cultured CD4+ T-cell DNA underwent Oncomine TCR Beta short-read sequencing. Each CDR3 protein gets one entry after TCRdb re-called the PCR reads with MiXCR. Here the sample spans 13,000 to 15,000 distinct CDR3 sequences, approximately 55% being singletons. These data originate in a study of vaccination and CD4 T cells after COVID-19. Across the whole study: Controls used CEFX viral epitopes (positive), HIV-1 Nef peptides (negative), or no peptide. Overall study findings and caveats: Among those convalescent, a median about 90% of reactive clones emerged solely post-vaccination.

Treatment meaning: approximately nine-day PBMC culture with coronavirus spike peptide pools or control peptides (ViraFEST assay). The TCR was taken from a human donor who had recovered from COVID-19. Material: CD4+ T cells from blood, cultured in vitro, obtained before SARS-CoV-2 vaccination.

The CDR3 DNA sequence: TGTGCCAGCAGGCATGGGGTTGGGGACAGGGATCAGCCCCAGCATTTT. Residues: CASRHGVGDRDQPQHF. The genes are TRBV7-8 and TRBJ1-5, with 9 bases identical to TRBD1. V shed 6 bases and J 5 bases; nucleotides not matched to a gene: 11. In germline, CDR1 is SGHVS, CDR2 FQNEAQ. The CDR3 is 16 amino acids.